The entry that follows covers one TCR beta chain sequence. Its specificity is unknown. Sequenced by immunoSEQ multiplex PCR; TCRdb stores in-frame clones only, minus some. The sample has 110,000 to 150,000 clones, roughly nine tenths seen once. This sample stems from a study of T cell responses to AZD1222 COVID-19 vaccine. Background on the study: Investigators merged groups given second doses at roughly 4 or roughly 12 weeks.

Broader study findings: Repertoire sampling was restricted to post-peak T cell response timepoints. At baseline, just six AZD1222 recipients tested seropositive.

The CDR3 contains 16 residues. Unmatched junction bases numbered 11, after V lost 4 bases and J lost 8 bases. Germline V gives CDR1 MNHEY, CDR2 SMNVEV (reference sequence). The sample here was peripheral blood, taken on day 0 of AZD1222 vaccination. This chain connects TRBV27 to TRBJ2-1, with TRBD1 matching over 10 bases. The sequence derives from an adult in good health. The CDR3 coding sequence is TGTGCCAGCAGTTCCCGCCTCACCGGGACAGGGGATGAGCAGTTCTTC. Its translation is CASSSRLTGTGDEQFF.